This T cell receptor (beta chain) came from a study of neurological immune-mediated disorders. Whole-study findings and limits: Expanded clones shared no identical CDR3 amino acid sequences across subjects, which suggested private TCR-beta repertoires in all groups.

Healthy control samples came from blood bank volunteers in Maryland, USA. The unsorted libraries had their origin in 2 million PBMCs stored at -80 C. As for the cDNA, it was generated by 5'RACE with 10-nucleotide random UMIs. Using its own MiXCR run on the 5' RACE reads, TCRdb lists one record per CDR3 protein. Of around 80,000 distinct CDR3 sequences listed, 10% to 13% are singletons. Germline-derived CDR1 and CDR2 are KGHSH and LQKENI. This CDR3 region has 15 residues. With 2 bases clipped from V and 8 bases from J, the junction kept 11 bases outside the gene matches. This clonotype was observed at least ten times. What it recognizes is unknown.

The chain combines TRBV18 with TRBJ1-2; TRBD1 matches 7 bases. Sequencing used PBMCs. The sequence derives from a man between 40 and 49 years old in good health. CDR3 sequence: CASSPSRDSVHGYTF. CDR3 DNA: TGTGCCAGCTCACCAAGCCGGGACAGTGTTCACGGCTACACCTTC.